These 27 T cell receptor beta chains came from one sample sequenced in a study of shared clonotypes between healthy human individuals. Repertoires were generated with immunoSEQ multiplex PCR, while TCRdb's copy carries only in-frame clones and drops some. Among 2,100,000 or so clones, 90% to 97% were seen once, and the ten largest hold more than 0.1%. Sample: naive CD4+ T cells sorted from blood. Subset defined: CD45RA+ positively selected. The receptors were gathered from a man between 18 and 35 years old in good health.

Turning to this clone: This specimen includes other DNA sequences encoding the same CDR3. The chain links TRBV5-1 to TRBJ2-5, with 12 bases identical to TRBD2. The CDR3 extends over 15 amino acids. The J segment lost 4 bases and the V segment lost 0 bases, leaving 1 base of the junction unmatched. The germline gives CDR1 SGHRS, CDR2 YFSETQ. DNA of the CDR3: TGCGCCAGCAGCTTGGCACTAGCGGGAGGAGAGACCCAGTACTTC. Protein: CASSLALAGGETQYF.

The V and J genes are TRBV11-2 and TRBJ2-7; 7 bases align to TRBD2. CDR1 and CDR2 from the germline V gene are SGHAT and FQNNGV. V gave up 6 bases and J gave up 3 bases; unmatched junction bases: 11. This CDR3 has 15 amino acids. The CDR3, as DNA: TGTGCCAGCAGGCACGGGGGAGGGAGGAGCTACGAGCAGTACTTC. Translated: CASRHGGGRSYEQYF.

This sequence joins TRBV5-4 and TRBJ2-7; D tentatively reads TRBD1 or TRBD2 (6 bases each). Germline V gene data show CDR1 as SGHNT and CDR2 as YYREEE (reference sequence). The CDR3 has 14 amino acids. Trimming left V 4 bases short and J 4 bases short, with 15 bases between. CDR3 sequence reads: CASSAQLGGYEQYF. The CDR3 DNA is TGTGCCAGCAGCGCCCAATTAGGGGGGTACGAGCAGTACTTC.

The gene calls are TRBV28 and TRBJ2-7, with D perhaps TRBD2 (5 bases). Germline V lookup: CDR1 MDHEN, CDR2 SYDVKM. The CDR3 extends over 16 amino acids. Trimming stripped 5 bases from V and 4 bases from J, with 21 bases between. The CDR3 nucleotides are TGTGCCAGCAGTGGGAGAGGGAGTACAATCGGATACGAGCAGTACTTC. Its protein is CASSGRGSTIGYEQYF.

V usage is TRBV2 and J usage is TRBJ2-1, with 14 positions matching TRBD2. Germline values: CDR1 SNHLY, CDR2 FYNNEI. Germline trimming cut 2 bases from V and 1 base from J; bases unmatched to any gene: 7. This CDR3 contains 19 residues. CDR3 nucleotides: TGTGCCAGCAGTGAAAGGGGGGGACTAGCGGGAGTATCCTACAATGAGCAGTTCTTC. This gives the protein CASSERGGLAGVSYNEQFF.

V gene TRBV28 combines with J gene TRBJ1-4; 8 bases fit TRBD1. CDR1 and CDR2 from the germline V gene are MDHEN and SYDVKM. The CDR3 contains 15 residues. J lost 8 bases, V lost 2 bases, and 7 bases had no gene match. Here the CDR3 DNA reads TGTGCCAGCAGTTTAGGCAGGGGGCATGGAGAAAAACTGTTTTTT. Translation: CASSLGRGHGEKLFF.

The J gene is TRBJ2-6, the V gene TRBV7-8, with D maybe TRBD2 (5 bases). V lost 3 bases, J lost 0 bases, and 6 bases lay in between. The CDR3 sequence is 15 residues long. Looked up from germline, CDR1 is SGHVS and CDR2 is FQNEAQ. CDR3 in DNA: TGTGCCAGCAGCTTGCGGGCCTCTGGGGCCAACGTCCTGACTTTC. As protein: CASSLRASGANVLTF.

The chain carries TRBV5-4 and TRBJ2-1; TRBD2 matches 11 bases. The CDR3 loop spans 19 amino acids. Unmatched junction bases numbered 17, after V lost 4 bases and J lost 5 bases. Germline CDR1 and CDR2: SGHNT and YYREEE (reference sequence). The CDR3 loop is CASSRLAGGRSPGNNEQFF. DNA for the CDR3: TGTGCCAGCAGCCGGTTAGCGGGAGGGCGAAGCCCGGGGAACAATGAGCAGTTCTTC. The whole variable domain, filled in from reference TRBV5-4 and TRBJ2-1, reads ETGVTQSPTHLIKTRGQQVTLRCSSQSGHNTVSWYQQALGQGPQFIFQYYREEENGRGNFPPRFSGLQFPNYSSELNVNALELDDSALYLCASSRLAGGRSPGNNEQFFGPGTRLTVL.

The count of this clone is one. V usage is TRBV7-2 and J usage is TRBJ1-5; D gene unclear. V was trimmed by 3 bases and J by 5 bases, leaving 8 bases between them. The CDR3 is made up of 13 amino acids. Germline V gene lookup returns CDR1 SGHTA and CDR2 FQGNSA. The CDR3 reads CASSFGRDQPQHF. The CDR3 coding sequence is TGTGCCAGCAGCTTTGGAAGAGATCAGCCCCAGCATTTT.

The chain employs TRBV30 and TRBJ2-7; TRBD1 is a possible D gene (8 bases). In germline, CDR1 is GTSNPN, CDR2 SVGIG (reference sequence). The V end was cut by 0 bases, the J end by 7 bases, with 16 bases between. The CDR3 is 14 residues long. The CDR3 here is CAWSVRRGREEQYF. The CDR3 DNA follows: TGTGCCTGGAGTGTACGCAGGGGGCGGGAGGAGCAGTACTTC. The full variable domain, its missing parts supplied by reference TRBV30 and TRBJ2-7, is SQTIHQWPATLVQPVGSPLSLECTVEGTSNPNLYWYRQAAGRGLQLLFYSVGIGQISSEVPQNLSASRPQDRQFILSSKKLLLSDSGFYLCAWSVRRGREEQYFGPGTRLTVT.

The chain recombines TRBV4-3 with TRBJ2-7; either TRBD1 or TRBD2 may fit D (5 bases each). V lost 1 base to trimming and J lost 2 bases, with 12 bases between them. CDR1 and CDR2 from the germline V gene are LGHNA and YSLEER. The CDR3 has 15 residues. CDR3: CASSQVGGDTYEQYF. Written as DNA, the CDR3 is TGCGCCAGCAGCCAAGTTGGGGGTGATACCTACGAGCAGTACTTC.

The chain links TRBV28 to TRBJ1-5; 11 bases agree with TRBD1. This CDR3 contains 19 residues. Germline V gene data show CDR1 as MDHEN and CDR2 as SYDVKM. Trimming cost V 3 bases and J 5 bases; bases outside gene matches: 15. CDR3 protein: CASSFYRNPGQGVDQPQHF. The CDR3 DNA is TGTGCCAGCAGTTTTTACCGTAATCCGGGACAGGGGGTAGATCAGCCCCAGCATTTT. Using reference TRBV28 and TRBJ1-5 for the parts outside the CDR3, the full variable domain is DVKVTQSSRYLVKRTGEKVFLECVQDMDHENMFWYRQDPGLGLRLIYFSYDVKMKEKGDIPEGYSVSREKKERFSLILESASTNQTSMYLCASSFYRNPGQGVDQPQHFGDGTRLSIL.

The V and J genes are TRBV27 and TRBJ1-5, with 7 positions matching TRBD1. V was clipped by 5 bases and J by 3 bases; unmatched bases: 10. The CDR3 runs to 16 residues. The germline V gene has CDR1 MNHEY and CDR2 SMNVEV (reference sequence). The CDR3 DNA follows: TGTGCCAGCAGTACCACCTCACAGGGGAACAATCAGCCCCAGCATTTT. Protein sequence: CASSTTSQGNNQPQHF.

Comments on this clone: Other DNA sequences of this sample code for an identical CDR3. V usage is TRBV20-1 and J usage is TRBJ1-4; no clear D gene. Germline V gene sequence: CDR1 DFQATT, CDR2 SNEGSKA (reference sequence). Trimming took 3 bases from V and 5 from J, leaving 4 bases between them. The CDR3 is made up of 11 amino acids. CDR3 sequence (DNA): TGCAGTGCTAGGGACAATGAAAAACTGTTTTTT. This codes for CSARDNEKLFF.

The chain links TRBV5-1 to TRBJ1-2; D call uncertain. Germline CDR1 is SGHRS and CDR2 is YFSETQ. The CDR3 length is 14 residues. Between the trimmed V and J ends, which lost 4 bases and 3 bases, there was a span of 13 bases. This chain's CDR3 is CASSPGSYDYGYTF. In DNA, the CDR3 is TGCGCCAGCAGCCCGGGGAGTTACGACTATGGCTACACCTTC.

CDR3 sequence: CASSKTQGNTETQYF. The CDR3 region has the DNA TGCGCCAGCAGTAAAACTCAGGGTAACACGGAGACCCAGTACTTC. This chain connects TRBV10-1 to TRBJ2-5, with D maybe TRBD1 (5 bases). CDR3 size: 15 residues. V lost 5 bases to trimming and J lost 5 bases, with 18 bases between them. The germline V gene encodes CDR1 WNHNN and CDR2 SYGVQD (reference sequence).

The rearrangement joins TRBV18 to TRBJ1-1; D possibly corresponds to TRBD1 (5 bases). V dropped 1 base and J dropped 0 bases, with 18 bases sitting between them. The CDR3 contains 18 residues. CDR1 is KGHSH, CDR2 LQKENI, per germline. The CDR3 DNA is TGTGCCAGCTCACCACTACTGATCAGGGAGGGATTGAACACTGAAGCTTTCTTT. It codes for CASSPLLIREGLNTEAFF.

The chain combines TRBV6-5 with TRBJ1-1; 8 bases agree with TRBD1. In germline, CDR1 is MNHEY, CDR2 SVGAGI. The CDR3 sequence is 15 residues long. The J segment lost 5 bases and the V segment lost 6 bases, leaving 11 bases of the junction unmatched. The DNA of the CDR3 is TGTGCCAGCAGCCCGACGCGACAGGGGTGGACTGAAGCTTTCTTT. Protein: CASSPTRQGWTEAFF.

This chain links TRBV7-2 with TRBJ1-6; possibly TRBD1 for D (6 bases). The CDR3 sequence is 15 residues long. Germline V gene lookup returns CDR1 SGHTA and CDR2 FQGNSA. The V gene lost 3 bases and the J gene lost 8 bases, with 14 bases spanning the gap. The CDR3 reads CASSFRGPTDSPLHF. CDR3 nucleotide sequence: TGTGCCAGCAGCTTCAGGGGACCTACCGATTCACCCCTCCACTTT.

The V call is TRBV15, the J call TRBJ2-5; the D is unclear. With 1 base removed from V and 4 bases from J, the gap between germline ends came to 10 bases. Germline V gene data show CDR1 as LNHNV and CDR2 as YYDKDF (reference sequence). The CDR3 is 14 residues long. CDR3 loop: CATSRGSSPETQYF. CDR3 nucleotide sequence: TGTGCCACCAGCAGAGGTAGCAGCCCAGAGACCCAGTACTTC. The entire variable domain, with the rest obtained from reference TRBV15 and TRBJ2-5, is as follows: DAMVIQNPRYQVTQFGKPVTLSCSQTLNHNVMYWYQQKSSQAPKLLFHYYDKDFNNEADTPDNFQSRRPNTSFCFLDIRSPGLGDTAMYLCATSRGSSPETQYFGPGTRLLVL.

The V call is TRBV7-9, the J call TRBJ2-2; no clear D gene. Germline CDR1 is SEHNR and CDR2 is FQNEAQ (reference sequence). CDR3 size: 14 residues. The V end lost 5 bases, the J end lost 7 bases, and 14 bases lay between the germline ends. In DNA form, the CDR3 reads TGTGCCAGCAGCACAATGAGCCTTGGCGGGGAGCTGTTTTTT. This gives the protein CASSTMSLGGELFF.

The chain is built from TRBV7-9 and TRBJ2-5; D remains ambiguous. Germline CDR1 and CDR2: SEHNR and FQNEAQ (reference sequence). The CDR3 contains 14 residues. V lost 5 bases and J 2 bases, leaving 12 bases between the germline ends. The CDR3 DNA follows: TGTGCCAGCAGCCTCTCCCCTGAACAAGAGACCCAGTACTTC. Its translation is CASSLSPEQETQYF.

The chain uses TRBV28 and TRBJ2-1, with D maybe TRBD2 (7 bases). Germline CDR1 and CDR2: MDHEN and SYDVKM. V was trimmed by 2 bases and J by 3 bases, leaving 14 bases between them. CDR3 length: 16 amino acids. The chain's CDR3 is CASSLAGGGDYNEQFF. CDR3 in DNA: TGTGCCAGCAGTTTAGCTGGCGGGGGCGACTACAATGAGCAGTTCTTC.

Details on this clone: Distinct nucleotide sequences in the sample also encode this CDR3. This chain joins TRBV5-1 and TRBJ1-3; D not resolved. Germline V lookup: CDR1 SGHRS, CDR2 YFSETQ. The CDR3 spans 15 residues. V was trimmed by 0 bases and J by 2 bases, leaving 9 bases between them. CDR3 nucleotides: TGCGCCAGCAGCTTGGACAGTGGGACTGGAAACACCATATATTTT. Its translation: CASSLDSGTGNTIYF.

The rearrangement joins TRBV10-1 to TRBJ2-2; TRBD2 agrees at 8 bases. Trimming cost V 8 bases and J 6 bases; bases outside gene matches: 32. This CDR3 is 22 amino acids long. Per germline, CDR1 WNHNN and CDR2 SYGVQD (reference sequence). The CDR3 loop is CASFPLRRRVGPGLGCPGELFF. The DNA for the CDR3 is TGCGCCAGCTTCCCGTTAAGACGCCGTGTGGGACCGGGACTAGGATGTCCCGGGGAGCTGTTTTTT.

This chain uses TRBV18 with TRBJ1-3; unclear D gene. The germline gives CDR1 KGHSH, CDR2 LQKENI. The germline V and J ends were trimmed by 2 bases and 0 bases, with 8 bases remaining between them. The CDR3 loop spans 15 amino acids. The CDR3 sequence is CASSPETVSGNTIYF. CDR3 DNA sequence: TGTGCCAGCTCACCAGAGACGGTCTCTGGAAACACCATATATTTT.

With regard to this clone: Within the sample, other DNA sequences also encode this same CDR3. The V call is TRBV5-6, the J call TRBJ2-3; D unclear. The V gene lost 0 bases and the J gene lost 3 bases, with 5 bases spanning the gap. Germline assignment: CDR1 SGHDT and CDR2 YYEEEE. There are 13 residues in the CDR3. CDR3 bases: TGTGCCAGCAGCTTGGGGGGAACAGATACGCAGTATTTT. Its protein is CASSLGGTDTQYF.